This T cell receptor (beta chain) was retrieved from a study of radiotherapy plus CTLA-4 blockade in lung cancer. General study results and limits: Strongest reported response predictors: early blood clone changes and post-radiation interferon-beta.

The method was immunoSEQ multiplex PCR; TCRdb's version includes in-frame clones alone and lacks a portion of them. This table has roughly 32,000 clones, over 70% appearing once. Germline CDR1 is MDHEN and CDR2 is SYDVKM. The CDR3 is 14 amino acids. With V trimmed by 7 bases and J by 6 bases, 8 bases remained unmatched. This clone appeared once. Its matching antigen is unknown. Each patient with chemo-refractory metastatic non-small-cell lung cancer was treated with focal radiation plus CTLA-4 blockade using ipilimumab. The specimen comprised peripheral blood, sampled from a patient treated with radiotherapy plus ipilimumab. This TCR came from a human donor with non-small cell lung cancer that progressed on radiotherapy plus ipilimumab. The chain uses TRBV28 and TRBJ2-1; 8 bases are shared with TRBD2. CDR3 sequence: CASNPTSVRNEQFF. CDR3 bases: TGTGCCAGCAACCCGACTAGCGTTCGCAATGAGCAGTTCTTC.